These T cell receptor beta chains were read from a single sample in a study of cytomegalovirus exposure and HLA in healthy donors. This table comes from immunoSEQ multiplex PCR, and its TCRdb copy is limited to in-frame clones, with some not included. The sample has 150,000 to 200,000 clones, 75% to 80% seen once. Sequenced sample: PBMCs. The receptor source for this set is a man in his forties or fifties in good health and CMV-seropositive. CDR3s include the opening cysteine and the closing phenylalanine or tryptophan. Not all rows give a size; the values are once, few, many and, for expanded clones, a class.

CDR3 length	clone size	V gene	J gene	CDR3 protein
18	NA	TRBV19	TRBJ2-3	CASSRDRGAASVVDTQYF
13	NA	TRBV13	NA	CASSLGGLGEQYF
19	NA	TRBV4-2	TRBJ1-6	CASSHTPTRDRALYSPLHF
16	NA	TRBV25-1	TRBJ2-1	CASTPGAGNGFDEQFF
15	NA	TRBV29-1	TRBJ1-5	CSVELGQGGFRTQHF
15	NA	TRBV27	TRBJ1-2	CASSLSGTGGYGYTF
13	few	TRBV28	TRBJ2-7	CASSYRYSYEQYF
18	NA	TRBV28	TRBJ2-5	CASSLPSGTGKAKETQYF
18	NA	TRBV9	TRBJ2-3	CASSAQQNLGGAVGTQYF
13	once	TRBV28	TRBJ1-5	CASSLLGSQPQHF
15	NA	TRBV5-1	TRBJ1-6	CASSAAEGDNSPLHF
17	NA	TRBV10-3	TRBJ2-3	CAISESLGGLGTDTQYF
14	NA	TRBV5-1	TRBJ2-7	CASSLDVSSGEQYF